These 9 T cell receptor beta chains were sequenced from one sample in a study of CD8+ T cells in alopecia areata. The sample's treatment: oral pan-JAK inhibitor, 5-10 mg twice daily. RNA was extracted and reverse transcribed into cDNA as the sequencing template. Only in-frame clones appear in the TCRdb table, and some are missing; sequencing was by immunoSEQ multiplex PCR. The sample has 150,000 to 200,000 clones, under 70% seen once. The sequencing here drew on CD4+ T cells sorted from blood, taken at week 4, from a patient treated with tofacitinib. The receptors here all came from a human donor with alopecia areata.

The chain recombines TRBV4-1 with TRBJ2-7; 10 nucleotides match TRBD1. CDR1 is MGHRA and CDR2 is YSYEKL in the germline V gene. V trimming: 3 bases; J trimming: 3 bases; junction bases outside the gene matches: 11. The CDR3 sequence is 17 residues long. CDR3 in amino acids: CASSQRQGAGQHYEQYF. In nucleotides, the CDR3 is TGCGCCAGCAGCCAGCGACAGGGGGCAGGGCAACACTACGAGCAGTACTTC.

V is TRBV6-6 and J is TRBJ1-4; D gene ambiguous. Per germline, CDR1 MNHNY and CDR2 SVGAGI (reference sequence). Between the trimmed V and J ends, which lost 8 bases and 6 bases, there was a span of 4 bases. CDR3 size: 10 residues. The CDR3 DNA reads as TGTGCCAGCGGATATGAAAAACTGTTTTTT. Its translation: CASGYEKLFF.

The J gene is TRBJ1-1, the V gene TRBV30, with 10 bases that match TRBD1. The CDR3 length is 11 residues. After removal of 8 bases from V and 8 bases from J, the junction contained 5 bases not matched to a gene. Looked up from germline, CDR1 is GTSNPN and CDR2 is SVGIG (reference sequence). Here the CDR3 DNA reads TGTGCCGGGACAGGGGCTCTGGAAGCTTTCTTT. Translating it yields CAGTGALEAFF.

The chain is built from TRBV29-1 and TRBJ1-1; D unclear. From germline, CDR1 is SQVTM and CDR2 ANQGSEA. This CDR3 is 11 amino acids long. CDR3 sequence: CSAGQYTEAFF. The CDR3 DNA sequence: TGCAGTGCCGGGCAGTACACTGAAGCTTTCTTT.

This clone was observed a few times. CDR3 sequence (DNA): TGCGCCAGCAGCTTGGGACTAGACTACAATGAGCAGTTCTTC. This translates into CASSLGLDYNEQFF. V usage is TRBV5-1 and J usage is TRBJ2-1, with a weak D call TRBD2 (6 bases). Looked up from germline, CDR1 is SGHRS and CDR2 is YFSETQ. V lost 0 bases and J lost 3, with 7 bases in between. The CDR3 extends over 14 amino acids.

The J gene is TRBJ1-4, the V gene TRBV29-1, with TRBD1 matching 7 bases. V lost 6 bases, J lost 5 bases, and 3 bases stayed unmatched. Germline-derived CDR1 and CDR2 are SQVTM and ANQGSEA. This CDR3 region has 12 residues. CDR3 protein: CSVTGQNEKLFF. In DNA, the CDR3 is TGCAGCGTGACGGGACAGAATGAAAAACTGTTTTTT.

This chain links TRBV29-1 with TRBJ2-7; tentative D call: TRBD1 (6 bases). V dropped 7 bases and J dropped 3 bases, with 16 bases sitting between them. The CDR3 runs 13 residues. Germline lookup yields CDR1 SQVTM and CDR2 ANQGSEA. The CDR3 reads CSAGQIGGYEQYF. In DNA form, the CDR3 reads TGCAGCGCAGGACAGATTGGCGGCTACGAGCAGTACTTC.

This chain links TRBV4-1 with TRBJ2-1; D possibly corresponds to TRBD1 (6 bases). This CDR3 contains 15 residues. V lost 0 bases and J 4 bases, leaving 10 bases between the germline ends. Germline V gene data show CDR1 as MGHRA and CDR2 as YSYEKL. CDR3 sequence: CASSQDGDTYNEQFF. CDR3 DNA sequence: TGCGCCAGCAGCCAAGATGGGGACACTTACAATGAGCAGTTCTTC.

To note about this clone: Other DNA sequences of this sample code for an identical CDR3. CDR3 in DNA: TGTGCCTGGAGTACTGGTTATGGCTACACCTTC. Its protein product is CAWSTGYGYTF. This chain links TRBV30 with TRBJ1-2, with D unclear. The V and J ends lost 2 bases and 5 bases respectively, with 6 bases between them. This CDR3 is built from 11 residues. CDR1 and CDR2 (germline): GTSNPN, SVGIG (reference sequence).